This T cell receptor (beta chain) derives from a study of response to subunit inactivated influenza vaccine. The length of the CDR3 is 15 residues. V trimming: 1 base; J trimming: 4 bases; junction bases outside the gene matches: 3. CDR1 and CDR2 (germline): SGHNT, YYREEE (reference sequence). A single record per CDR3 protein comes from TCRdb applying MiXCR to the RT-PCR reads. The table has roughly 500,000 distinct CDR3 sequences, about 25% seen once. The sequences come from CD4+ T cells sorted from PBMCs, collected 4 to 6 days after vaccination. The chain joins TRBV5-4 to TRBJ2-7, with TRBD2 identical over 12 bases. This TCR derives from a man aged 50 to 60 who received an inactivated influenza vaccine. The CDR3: CASSLRLAGDYEQYF. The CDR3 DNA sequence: TGTGCCAGCAGCTTGAGACTAGCGGGGGATTACGAGCAGTACTTC.